The following is a TCR beta chain sequence with its context. How the authors handled the data: Quantification of nucleated cells was approximated via reference gene primer amplification. Data came from immunoSEQ multiplex PCR; TCRdb stores just in-frame clones and leaves some out. V and J calls and clone size come straight from that table; D and trimming were deduced from the DNA. The data contain under 130,000 clones, over 75% of them seen just once; the ten biggest clones take up 3.5% to 5%. These data originate in a study of blood T cell repertoires in COVID-19. The CDR3 consists of 15 residues. The germline gives CDR1 GTSNPN, CDR2 SVGIG (reference sequence). Trimming shortened V by 1 base and J by 0 bases, and 10 bases separated the two germline ends.

The sequence was collected from a man between 50 and 59 years old with acute or convalescent COVID-19. The specimen sequenced was peripheral blood. The chain is built from TRBV30 and TRBJ1-3; D uncertain. The CDR3 here is CAWSAQPISGNTIYF. The CDR3 DNA is TGTGCCTGGAGTGCACAGCCTATCTCTGGAAACACCATATATTTT.